The present T cell receptor beta chain was sequenced within a study of T cell responses to AZD1222 COVID-19 vaccine. Regarding the study as a whole: Among vaccine-associated CD4 TCRs, coverage spanned spike, with dominance at 160-218 and 743-854.

Libraries were prepared by immunoSEQ multiplex PCR; TCRdb keeps only in-frame clonotypes and omits some of them. The sample lists about 70,000 clones, 88% seen once, with approximately 5% in the top ten. The trim removed 0 bases at V and 5 bases at J, leaving 4 bases unmatched. CDR1 and CDR2 from the germline V gene are LGHNA and YNFKEQ. CDR3 length: 15 residues. As for this clone: Its antigen remains unknown.

The sample was peripheral blood, taken 28 days after the second dose of the MenACWY control vaccine. V usage is TRBV4-2 and J usage is TRBJ1-5; 7 nucleotides align to TRBD1. This TCR was recovered from an adult who received the MenACWY meningococcal vaccine as a control. CDR3 amino acids: CASSQEIGGDQPQHF. As DNA, the CDR3 is TGTGCCAGCAGCCAAGAAATAGGGGGCGATCAGCCCCAGCATTTT.